The T cell receptor (beta chain) described here comes from a study of vaccination and CD4 T cells after COVID-19. At the Johns Hopkins FTIC core, DNA taken from cultured CD4+ T cells was sequenced by way of the Oncomine TCR Beta short-read assay. TCRdb re-called the PCR reads with MiXCR, one entry per CDR3 protein. The sample has more than 15,000 distinct CDR3 sequences; 35% to 50% are singletons. This clonotype came up a few times. The antigen is undetermined. The length of the CDR3 is 16 residues. The V segment lost 6 bases and the J segment 2 bases; nucleotides outside the gene matches: 10. The germline gives CDR1 MNHNS, CDR2 SASEGT. Treatment denoted: approximately 9-day PBMC culture with coronavirus spike peptide pools or control peptides (ViraFEST assay).

Sequenced sample: CD4+ T cells from blood, cultured in vitro. The chain links TRBV6-1 to TRBJ2-3; 8 bases map to TRBD2. The receptor was isolated from a human donor who had recovered from COVID-19. This CDR3 is CASSRKTSVVTDTQYF. As DNA, the CDR3 is TGTGCCAGCAGCCGAAAGACTAGCGTGGTCACAGATACGCAGTATTTT.